This TCR beta chain derives from a study of shared clonotypes between healthy human individuals. About this clone: What it recognizes is unknown. Other nucleotide sequences from this sample produce the same CDR3.

Study findings and constraints: Clonotype sharing among donors was expected to depend on sequencing depth. Generally, naive subsets came out with larger estimated richness than memory subsets.

Per germline, CDR1 PRHDT and CDR2 FYEKMQ (reference sequence). V gave up 0 bases and J gave up 5 bases, with 7 bases separating them. The CDR3 extends over 13 amino acids. Selected positively for CCR7 and CD45RO-negative, naive CD8 cells excluded terminally differentiated effector memory CD45RA+ cells. Every one of the donors was a Caucasian adult that lived in Nashville, Tennessee. The authors split each subset's genomic DNA evenly across several immunoSEQ plates. Produced via immunoSEQ multiplex PCR; TCRdb's table is partial and in-frame only. The repertoire holds some 1,900,000 clones, with less than 95% as singletons.

Sequencing was carried out using naive CD8+ T cells sorted from blood. This sequence joins TRBV13 and TRBJ2-5; no clear D. This TCR was sampled from a man younger than 35 in good health. Here the CDR3 DNA reads TGTGCCAGCAGCTTAGGGTCTGTTGAGACCCAGTACTTC. This sequence encodes CASSLGSVETQYF.